Listed here are 21 T cell receptor beta chains from one sample, sequenced in a study of blood T cell repertoires in COVID-19. Profiling relied on immunoSEQ multiplex PCR, and the TCRdb table lists in-frame clones only, not all of them. The sample records about 96,000 clones, roughly 89% being singletons. The sequenced material came from peripheral blood. These TCRs come from a human donor with COVID-19, enrolled during active disease. The donor label of this sample is uncertain.

This rearrangement joins TRBV19 to TRBJ1-1, with 9 nucleotides matching TRBD1. Germline CDR1 is LNHDA and CDR2 is SQIVND (reference sequence). J gave up 5 bases and V 7 bases, and 14 bases lay outside the gene matches. This CDR3 is 16 amino acids long. The CDR3 here is CASIQPLGQGGTEAFF. CDR3 in DNA: TGTGCCAGTATTCAACCATTGGGACAGGGAGGGACTGAAGCTTTCTTT. Combining the CDR3 with reference TRBV19 and TRBJ1-1 gives the whole variable domain DGGITQSPKYLFRKEGQNVTLSCEQNLNHDAMYWYRQDPGQGLRLIYYSQIVNDFQKGDIAEGYSVSREKKESFPLTVTSAQKNPTAFYLCASIQPLGQGGTEAFFGQGTRLTVV.

The rearrangement uses TRBV10-1 and TRBJ2-1, with D possibly TRBD1 on 7 matching bases. Germline V lookup: CDR1 WNHNN, CDR2 SYGVQD (reference sequence). The CDR3 is made up of 13 amino acids. Deletions cut 6 bases from V and 9 bases from J, with 15 bases between. The CDR3 protein is CASSPDQGGEQFF. CDR3 bases: TGCGCCAGCAGCCCGGACCAGGGGGGTGAGCAGTTCTTC.

The rearrangement links TRBV6-5 to TRBJ1-4; 8 bases fit TRBD1. This CDR3 spans 14 amino acids. The V gene's germline CDR1 is MNHEY and CDR2 SVGAGI. The ends lost 5 bases at V and 8 bases at J; junction bases unmatched: 7. The CDR3 here is CASSPRTGGEKLFF. CDR3 in DNA: TGTGCCAGCAGTCCCCGAACAGGGGGAGAAAAACTGTTTTTT.

The V gene is TRBV5-1, the J gene TRBJ1-1; possibly TRBD1 for D (6 bases). Trimming removed 5 bases at V and 4 bases at J, with 15 bases between. Germline V gene data show CDR1 as SGHRS and CDR2 as YFSETQ. This CDR3 spans 14 amino acids. The CDR3 DNA reads as TGCGCCAGCAGTCGGGTACAGGGTGGCACTGAAGCTTTCTTT. The encoded protein is CASSRVQGGTEAFF.

The rearrangement joins TRBV19 to TRBJ2-1, with 7 positions matching TRBD2. V gave up 5 bases and J gave up 6 bases; unmatched junction bases: 7. CDR3 length: 14 residues. Germline loops: CDR1 LNHDA, CDR2 SQIVND (reference sequence). CDR3 sequence (DNA): TGTGCCAGTAGTGCTCCGGGACTAATCAATGAGCAGTTCTTC. It specifies CASSAPGLINEQFF.

In nucleotides, the CDR3 is TGTGCCAGCAGTCCCAGGGTCAACACTGAAGCTTTCTTT. Protein sequence: CASSPRVNTEAFF. The chain has TRBV2 and TRBJ1-1; a weak D match, TRBD1 (5 bases). The length of the CDR3 is 13 residues. CDR1 is SNHLY, CDR2 FYNNEI, per germline. The V and J ends lost 5 bases and 2 bases respectively, with 9 bases between them.

V and J are TRBV19 and TRBJ1-4; TRBD1 is a possible D gene (5 bases). V lost 7 bases, J lost 8 bases, and 17 bases lay in between. CDR3 length equals 14 residues. Germline values: CDR1 LNHDA, CDR2 SQIVND (reference sequence). CDR3 bases: TGTGCCAGTACCGAGCGGGGGGTTAGAGAAAAACTGTTTTTT. Translation: CASTERGVREKLFF. The variable domain in full, with the rest retrieved from reference TRBV19 and TRBJ1-4, is DGGITQSPKYLFRKEGQNVTLSCEQNLNHDAMYWYRQDPGQGLRLIYYSQIVNDFQKGDIAEGYSVSREKKESFPLTVTSAQKNPTAFYLCASTERGVREKLFFGSGTQLSVL.

This chain joins TRBV12-3 or TRBV12-4 and TRBJ1-2, with D unclear. The CDR3 contains 13 residues. V gave up 5 bases and J gave up 0 bases, with 7 bases separating them. The DNA for the CDR3 is TGTGCCAGCAGTGTTGTCACTAACTATGGCTACACCTTC. Translated, it gives CASSVVTNYGYTF.

This chain links TRBV28 with TRBJ1-3; 7 positions agree with TRBD1. CDR1 is MDHEN, CDR2 SYDVKM, per germline. V lost 0 bases to trimming and J lost 0 bases; unmatched junction nucleotides: 2. The CDR3 is made up of 16 amino acids. CDR3 region: CASSLWDRTSGNTIYF. CDR3 in DNA: TGTGCCAGCAGTTTATGGGACAGGACCTCTGGAAACACCATATATTTT.

This clone showed up just a few times. The sample holds other DNA sequences that translate to the same CDR3. The chain joins TRBV6-6 to TRBJ2-1; 10 positions match TRBD1. The CDR3 runs to 13 residues. The germline V gene has CDR1 MNHNY and CDR2 SVGAGI (reference sequence). With V trimmed by 6 bases and J by 7 bases, 3 bases remained unmatched. The CDR3 reads CASSPGQGNEQFF. The CDR3, as DNA: TGTGCCAGCAGCCCGGGACAGGGGAATGAGCAGTTCTTC.

The chain combines TRBV4-1 with TRBJ1-6; no clear D. The CDR3 loop spans 12 amino acids. V lost 5 bases to trimming and J lost 7 bases, with 6 bases between them. Germline V gene lookup returns CDR1 MGHRA and CDR2 YSYEKL. CDR3 sequence: CASSYLNSPLHF. The CDR3 DNA follows: TGCGCCAGCAGCTACCTAAATTCACCCCTCCACTTT.

This sequence joins TRBV5-1 and TRBJ1-2; D is unresolved. The CDR3 runs to 15 residues. From germline, CDR1 is SGHRS and CDR2 YFSETQ. The ends were cut back, 0 bases at V and 0 bases at J, with 9 bases in the middle. The CDR3 nucleotides read TGCGCCAGCAGCTTGGATGAGCGAGCTAACTATGGCTACACCTTC. As protein: CASSLDERANYGYTF.

The J gene is TRBJ1-5, the V gene TRBV28, with 11 bases fitting TRBD1. The CDR3 runs 15 residues. The V gene end was trimmed by 6 bases and the J gene end by 6 bases; junction bases not matched to a gene: 7. The germline V gene has CDR1 MDHEN and CDR2 SYDVKM. CDR3 amino acids: CASSPAGTGGQPQHF. CDR3 sequence (DNA): TGTGCCAGCAGCCCGGCCGGGACAGGGGGTCAGCCCCAGCATTTT.

J is TRBJ1-1 and V is TRBV10-1; D gene ambiguous. Trimming pared 2 bases from V and 14 bases from J, leaving 24 bases between. Germline lookup yields CDR1 WNHNN and CDR2 SYGVQD (reference sequence). The CDR3 spans 15 residues. DNA for the CDR3: TGCGCCAGCAGTGAGGGATTAGGTCCTGTCGAAGACTTATTCTTT. As protein: CASSEGLGPVEDLFF.

The CDR3 DNA reads as TGTGCCAGCAGCCCCCGCGGGGGGGCGAAAACTGAAGCTTTCTTT. Amino acid sequence: CASSPRGGAKTEAFF. The chain joins TRBV7-9 to TRBJ1-1, with D possibly TRBD1 on 6 matching bases. Germline V lookup: CDR1 SEHNR, CDR2 FQNEAQ (reference sequence). The CDR3 consists of 15 residues. Trimming took 5 bases from V and 5 from J, leaving 18 bases between them.

About this clone: Additional DNA sequences in this sample encode the identical CDR3. The rearrangement joins TRBV11-3 to TRBJ1-1, with 7 bases fitting TRBD1. Germline CDR1 is SGHNT and CDR2 is YENEEA. There are 14 residues in the CDR3. V trimming: 4 bases; J trimming: 1 base; junction bases outside the gene matches: 3. The CDR3 sequence: CASSYQGGNTEAFF. For the CDR3, the DNA is TGTGCCAGCAGCTACCAGGGGGGGAACACTGAAGCTTTCTTT.

The V and J genes are TRBV11-3 and TRBJ2-1, with D perhaps TRBD1 (6 bases). CDR1 and CDR2 (germline): SGHNT, YENEEA. CDR3 length: 13 residues. Trimming removed 3 bases from V and 15 bases from J, with 18 bases in between. The CDR3 sequence is CASSFTQGSMRFF. In nucleotides, the CDR3 is TGTGCCAGCAGCTTTACACAGGGAAGCATGCGGTTCTTC.

V is TRBV19 and J is TRBJ2-5, with 8 bases fitting TRBD1. The CDR3 extends over 14 amino acids. V was clipped by 5 bases and J by 7 bases; unmatched bases: 9. Germline V CDR1 and CDR2: LNHDA, SQIVND (reference sequence). In DNA, the CDR3 is TGTGCCAGTAGTTTTTCGGGACAGGTGGGGACCCAGTACTTC. This gives the protein CASSFSGQVGTQYF.

The gene calls are TRBV21-1 and TRBJ2-1; the table's D call, TRBD1, was not checked against the DNA. TRBV21-1 is reported as a pseudogene. This CDR3 has 13 amino acids. The chain's CDR3 is CADRQGTYNEQFF. In nucleotides, the CDR3 is TGTGCCGACCGACAGGGCACATACAATGAGCAGTTCTTC.

The chain couples TRBV27 to TRBJ1-1; 7 bases are a match to TRBD1. Looked up from germline, CDR1 is MNHEY and CDR2 is SMNVEV (reference sequence). This CDR3 has 18 amino acids. V dropped 5 bases and J dropped 1; count of bases not matched to a gene: 16. CDR3 loop: CASSPTGSRGGKNTEAFF. The CDR3 nucleotides are TGTGCCAGCAGTCCGACAGGGTCGAGGGGCGGAAAGAACACTGAAGCTTTCTTT.

The rearrangement joins TRBV6-5 to TRBJ1-2; D is uncertain. CDR1 is MNHEY, CDR2 SVGAGI, per germline. This CDR3 comprises 14 residues. Trimming took off 1 base at V and 3 bases at J, with 9 bases between the two ends. The CDR3 bases are TGTGCCAGCAGTTACTTTGGAACAGACTATGGCTACACCTTC. It translates to CASSYFGTDYGYTF.